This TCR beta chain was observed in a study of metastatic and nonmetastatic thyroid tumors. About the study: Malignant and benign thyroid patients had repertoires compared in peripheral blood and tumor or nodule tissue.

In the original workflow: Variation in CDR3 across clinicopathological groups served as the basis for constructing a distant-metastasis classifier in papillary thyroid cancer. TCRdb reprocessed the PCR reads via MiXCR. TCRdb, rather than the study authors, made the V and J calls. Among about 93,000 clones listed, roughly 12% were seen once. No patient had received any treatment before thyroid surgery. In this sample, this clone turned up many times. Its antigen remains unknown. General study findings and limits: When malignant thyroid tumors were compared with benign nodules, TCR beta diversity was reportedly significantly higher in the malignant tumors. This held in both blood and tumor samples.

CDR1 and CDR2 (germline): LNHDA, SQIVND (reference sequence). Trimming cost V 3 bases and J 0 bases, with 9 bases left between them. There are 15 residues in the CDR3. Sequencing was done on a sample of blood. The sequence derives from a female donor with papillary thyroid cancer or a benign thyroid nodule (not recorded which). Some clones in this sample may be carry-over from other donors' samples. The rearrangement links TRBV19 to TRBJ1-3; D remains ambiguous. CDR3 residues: CASSMVRISGNTIYF. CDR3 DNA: TGTGCCAGTAGTATGGTACGGATCTCTGGAAACACCATATATTTT.